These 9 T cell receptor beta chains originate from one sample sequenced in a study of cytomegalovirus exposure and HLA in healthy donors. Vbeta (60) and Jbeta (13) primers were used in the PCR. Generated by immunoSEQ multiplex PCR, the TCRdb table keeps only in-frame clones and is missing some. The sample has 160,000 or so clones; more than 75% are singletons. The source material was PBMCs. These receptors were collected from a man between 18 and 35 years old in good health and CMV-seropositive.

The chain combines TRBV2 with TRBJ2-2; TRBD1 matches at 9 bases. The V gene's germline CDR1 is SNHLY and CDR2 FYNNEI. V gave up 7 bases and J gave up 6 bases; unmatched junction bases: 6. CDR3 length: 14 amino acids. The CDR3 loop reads CASKDRGVSGELFF. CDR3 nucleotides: TGTGCCAGCAAGGACAGGGGTGTTTCCGGGGAGCTGTTTTTT. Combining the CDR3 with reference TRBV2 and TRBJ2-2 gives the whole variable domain EPEVTQTPSHQVTQMGQEVILRCVPISNHLYFYWYRQILGQKVEFLVSFYNNEISEKSEIFDDQFSVERPDGSNFTLKIRSTKLEDSAMYFCASKDRGVSGELFFGEGSRLTVL.

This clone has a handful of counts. In nucleotides, the CDR3 is TGCGCCAGCAGCTTGGGGACAGGGGATATATACGAGCAGTACTTC. This gives the protein CASSLGTGDIYEQYF. This sequence joins TRBV5-1 and TRBJ2-7; TRBD1 matches at 9 bases. Trimming at V came to 0 bases and at J to 4 bases, leaving 5 bases not matched to a gene. This CDR3 region has 15 residues. Per germline, CDR1 SGHRS and CDR2 YFSETQ. Looking up the rest from reference TRBV5-1 and TRBJ2-7 gives the full variable domain: KAGVTQTPRYLIKTRGQQVTLSCSPISGHRSVSWYQQTPGQGLQFLFEYFSETQRNKGNFPGRFSGRQFSNSRSEMNVSTLELGDSALYLCASSLGTGDIYEQYFGPGTRLTVT.

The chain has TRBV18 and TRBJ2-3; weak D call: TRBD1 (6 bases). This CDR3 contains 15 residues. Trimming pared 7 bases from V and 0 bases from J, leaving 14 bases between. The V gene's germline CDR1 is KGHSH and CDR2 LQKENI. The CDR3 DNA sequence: TGTGCCAGCTTGACCGGGACACAAAGCACAGATACGCAGTATTTT. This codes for CASLTGTQSTDTQYF. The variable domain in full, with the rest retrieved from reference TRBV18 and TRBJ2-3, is NAGVMQNPRHLVRRRGQEARLRCSPMKGHSHVYWYRQLPEEGLKFMVYLQKENIIDESGMPKERFSAEFPKEGPSILRIQQVVRGDSAAYFCASLTGTQSTDTQYFGPGTRLTVL.

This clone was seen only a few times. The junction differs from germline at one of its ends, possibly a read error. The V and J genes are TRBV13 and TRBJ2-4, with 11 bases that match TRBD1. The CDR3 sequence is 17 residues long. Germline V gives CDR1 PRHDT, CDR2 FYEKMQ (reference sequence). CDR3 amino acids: CASSSASPDRGQFVQYF. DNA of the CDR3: TGTGCCAGTAGCTCAGCCTCCCCGGACAGGGGGCAATTTGTTCAGTACTTC.

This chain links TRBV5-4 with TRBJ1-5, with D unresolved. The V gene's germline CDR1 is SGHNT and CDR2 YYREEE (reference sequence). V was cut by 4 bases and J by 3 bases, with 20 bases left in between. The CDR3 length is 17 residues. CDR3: CASSATPVLDFNQPQHF. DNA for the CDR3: TGTGCCAGCAGCGCTACCCCGGTACTCGACTTCAATCAGCCCCAGCATTTT.

CDR3 sequence: CASSQVQNSPLHF. The CDR3 coding sequence is TGTGCCAGCAGCCAAGTCCAGAATTCACCCCTCCACTTT. This rearrangement joins TRBV14 to TRBJ1-6; no clear D gene. V was cut by 1 base and J by 7 bases, with 5 bases left in between. This CDR3 is built from 13 residues. Germline V gene data show CDR1 as SGHDN and CDR2 as FVKESK.

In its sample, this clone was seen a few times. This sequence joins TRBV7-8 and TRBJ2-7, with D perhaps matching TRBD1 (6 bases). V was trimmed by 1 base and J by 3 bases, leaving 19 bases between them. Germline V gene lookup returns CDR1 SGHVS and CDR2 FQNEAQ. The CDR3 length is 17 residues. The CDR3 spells CASSLDGGQEIYYEQYF. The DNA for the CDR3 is TGTGCCAGCAGCTTAGATGGGGGACAAGAGATCTACTACGAGCAGTACTTC.

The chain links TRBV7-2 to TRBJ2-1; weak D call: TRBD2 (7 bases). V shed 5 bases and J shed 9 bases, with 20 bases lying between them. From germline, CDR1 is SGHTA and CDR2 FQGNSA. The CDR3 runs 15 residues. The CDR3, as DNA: TGTGCCAGCAGCCCGAGAGGGGGGGCAAATGGTGAGCAGTTCTTC. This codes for CASSPRGGANGEQFF. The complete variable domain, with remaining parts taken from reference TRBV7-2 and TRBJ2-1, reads GAGVSQSPSNKVTEKGKDVELRCDPISGHTALYWYRQSLGQGLEFLIYFQGNSAPDKSGLPSDRFSAERTGGSVSTLTIQRTQQEDSAVYLCASSPRGGANGEQFFGPGTRLTVL.

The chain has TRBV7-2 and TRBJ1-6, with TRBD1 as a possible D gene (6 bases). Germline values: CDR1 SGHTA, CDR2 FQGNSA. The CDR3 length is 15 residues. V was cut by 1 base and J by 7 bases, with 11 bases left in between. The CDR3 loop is CASSLGVGGNSPLHF. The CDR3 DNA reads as TGTGCCAGCAGCTTAGGAGTAGGGGGAAATTCACCCCTCCACTTT.